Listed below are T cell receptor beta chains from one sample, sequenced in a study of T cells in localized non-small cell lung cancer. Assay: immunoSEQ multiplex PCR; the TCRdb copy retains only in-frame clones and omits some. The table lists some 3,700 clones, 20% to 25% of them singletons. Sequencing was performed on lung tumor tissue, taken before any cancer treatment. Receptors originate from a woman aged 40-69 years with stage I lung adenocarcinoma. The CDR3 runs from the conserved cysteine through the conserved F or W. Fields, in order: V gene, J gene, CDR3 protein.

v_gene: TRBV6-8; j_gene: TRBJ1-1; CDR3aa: CASRGAPGGANGTEAFF
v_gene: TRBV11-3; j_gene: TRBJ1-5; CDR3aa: CASSFWGRSSNQPQHF
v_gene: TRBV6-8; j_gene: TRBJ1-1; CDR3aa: CASSDSAGTEAFF
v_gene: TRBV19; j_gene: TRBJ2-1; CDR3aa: CASSIGARYNEQFF
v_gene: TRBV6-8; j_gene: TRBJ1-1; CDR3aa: CASSYRGGRNTEAFF
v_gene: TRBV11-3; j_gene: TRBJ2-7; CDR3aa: CASSPKGAQPYEQYF
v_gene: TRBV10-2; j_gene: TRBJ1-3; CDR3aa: CASSRRTGSPSNSGNTIYF
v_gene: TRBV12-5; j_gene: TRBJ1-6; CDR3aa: CASTGQGLSSPLHF
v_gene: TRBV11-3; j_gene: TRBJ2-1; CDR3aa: CASSLGTGPYNEQFF
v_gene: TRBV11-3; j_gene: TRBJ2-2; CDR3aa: CASSFTAGNTGELFF
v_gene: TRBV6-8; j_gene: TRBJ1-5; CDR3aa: CASSPGQSSNQPQHF
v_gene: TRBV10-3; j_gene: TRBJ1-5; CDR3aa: CAISGQGPNRPQHF
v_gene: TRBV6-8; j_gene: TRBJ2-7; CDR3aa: CASRPTGASGRDGMYEQYF
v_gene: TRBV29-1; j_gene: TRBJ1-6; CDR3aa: CSVRPDSDNSPLHF
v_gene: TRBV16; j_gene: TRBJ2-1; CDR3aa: CASSPSYSMGNEQFF
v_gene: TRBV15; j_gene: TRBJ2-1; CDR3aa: CATSRSGGRAKKQFF
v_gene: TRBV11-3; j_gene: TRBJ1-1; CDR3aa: CASSPWTGYTEAFF